This is a list of T cell receptor beta chains from one sample in a study of blood T cell repertoires in COVID-19. Repertoires were generated with immunoSEQ multiplex PCR, while TCRdb's copy carries only in-frame clones and drops some. This table holds 200,000 to 300,000 clones, roughly four fifths found once. Sequenced input: peripheral blood. These receptors came from a woman aged 80 or older with COVID-19, enrolled during active disease. CDR3s include the opening cysteine and the closing phenylalanine or tryptophan. The D gene is left open where the match is weak. Size is omitted from some rows. Given values are once, few, many or a class for expanded clones.

clone_size: few
d_call: NA
j_call: TRBJ1-1
cdr3_length: 17
v_call: TRBV21-1
cdr3_aa: CAAATPGQGKMNTEAFF
cdr3_nt: TGTGCAGCAGCAACACCGGGACAGGGGAAGATGAACACTGAAGCTTTCTTT

clone_size: NA
d_call: NA
j_call: TRBJ1-2
cdr3_length: 13
v_call: TRBV5-1
cdr3_aa: CASSLEADSNYTF
cdr3_nt: TGCGCCAGCAGCTTAGAGGCAGATTCCAACTACACCTTC

clone_size: NA
d_call: TRBD1
j_call: TRBJ1-6
cdr3_length: 16
v_call: TRBV28
cdr3_aa: CASSLPPDRGNSPLHF
cdr3_nt: TGTGCCAGCAGTTTACCCCCCGACAGGGGTAATTCACCCCTCCACTTT

clone_size: NA
d_call: TRBD1
j_call: TRBJ1-4
cdr3_length: 15
v_call: TRBV30
cdr3_aa: CAWFHPGQGYEKLFF
cdr3_nt: TGTGCCTGGTTTCATCCGGGACAGGGTTATGAAAAACTGTTTTTT

clone_size: once
d_call: NA
j_call: TRBJ1-1
cdr3_length: 15
v_call: TRBV19
cdr3_aa: CASRSDGTPNTEAFF
cdr3_nt: TGTGCCAGTAGGTCTGACGGGACACCGAACACTGAAGCTTTCTTT

clone_size: NA
d_call: NA
j_call: TRBJ1-5
cdr3_length: 15
v_call: TRBV5-8
cdr3_aa: CASSLSLYSNQPQHF
cdr3_nt: TGTGCCAGCAGCTTGTCTTTGTATAGCAATCAGCCCCAGCATTTT

clone_size: NA
d_call: NA
j_call: TRBJ1-1
cdr3_length: 15
v_call: TRBV3-1/TRBV3-2
cdr3_aa: CASSQVTIRNTEAFF
cdr3_nt: TGTGCCAGCAGCCAAGTAACCATCAGGAACACTGAAGCTTTCTTT

clone_size: NA
d_call: NA
j_call: TRBJ2-3
cdr3_length: 16
v_call: TRBV15
cdr3_aa: CATSSPLRRRADTQYF
cdr3_nt: TGTGCCACCAGCAGCCCTTTGAGGCGGCGGGCAGATACGCAGTATTTT

clone_size: NA
d_call: TRBD1
j_call: TRBJ2-7
cdr3_length: 15
v_call: TRBV28
cdr3_aa: CASSRPQGVRYEQYF
cdr3_nt: TGTGCCAGCAGTCGGCCACAGGGGGTGCGATACGAGCAGTACTTC

clone_size: NA
d_call: NA
j_call: TRBJ1-2
cdr3_length: 15
v_call: TRBV7-7
cdr3_aa: CASSGGCRARAGYTF
cdr3_nt: TGTGCTAGCAGCGGGGGGTGTCGGGCGAGGGCTGGCTACACCTTC

clone_size: NA
d_call: NA
j_call: TRBJ2-3
cdr3_length: 14
v_call: TRBV5-1
cdr3_aa: CASSSNGDTVAQYF
cdr3_nt: TGCGCCAGCAGTTCTAACGGGGACACCGTAGCGCAGTATTTT

clone_size: NA
d_call: NA
j_call: TRBJ1-6
cdr3_length: 14
v_call: TRBV18
cdr3_aa: CASSLTGGNSPLHF
cdr3_nt: TGTGCCAGCTCTCTCACAGGTGGCAATTCACCCCTCCACTTT

clone_size: NA
d_call: NA
j_call: TRBJ2-6
cdr3_length: 15
v_call: TRBV5-1
cdr3_aa: CASSLTGPGANVLTF
cdr3_nt: TGCGCCAGCAGCTTGACAGGGCCTGGGGCCAACGTCCTGACTTTC

clone_size: NA
d_call: NA
j_call: TRBJ1-1
cdr3_length: 14
v_call: TRBV28
cdr3_aa: CATRGEARGTEAFF
cdr3_nt: TGTGCCACCCGCGGGGAGGCGCGCGGCACTGAAGCTTTCTTT

clone_size: NA
d_call: NA
j_call: TRBJ1-5
cdr3_length: 17
v_call: TRBV28
cdr3_aa: CASSLSGGMNHNQPQHF
cdr3_nt: TGTGCCAGCAGTTTATCGGGGGGGATGAACCACAATCAGCCCCAGCATTTT

clone_size: NA
d_call: TRBD1
j_call: TRBJ2-5
cdr3_length: 13
v_call: TRBV29-1
cdr3_aa: CSAGTGGRGTQYF
cdr3_nt: TGCAGCGCCGGGACAGGGGGGCGAGGGACCCAGTACTTC

clone_size: NA
d_call: NA
j_call: TRBJ2-2
cdr3_length: 15
v_call: TRBV6-5
cdr3_aa: CASSYREGVIGELFF
cdr3_nt: TGTGCCAGCAGTTACAGGGAAGGGGTAATCGGGGAGCTGTTTTTT

clone_size: NA
d_call: TRBD2
j_call: TRBJ2-7
cdr3_length: 15
v_call: TRBV7-2
cdr3_aa: CASSFTSGGSYEQYF
cdr3_nt: TGTGCCAGCAGCTTTACTAGCGGGGGTTCCTACGAGCAGTACTTC

clone_size: NA
d_call: TRBD2
j_call: TRBJ2-1
cdr3_length: 14
v_call: TRBV27
cdr3_aa: CASSRGGSYNEQFF
cdr3_nt: TGTGCCAGCAGTCGGGGGGGGTCCTACAATGAGCAGTTCTTC

clone_size: NA
d_call: NA
j_call: TRBJ2-3
cdr3_length: 16
v_call: TRBV7-2
cdr3_aa: CASSPSGGVSTDTQYF
cdr3_nt: TGTGCCAGCAGCCCATCGGGCGGGGTTAGCACAGATACGCAGTATTTT

clone_size: NA
d_call: TRBD2
j_call: TRBJ2-1
cdr3_length: 14
v_call: TRBV30
cdr3_aa: CAWLPGTTFNEQFF
cdr3_nt: TGTGCCTGGCTTCCCGGGACTACCTTCAATGAGCAGTTCTTC

clone_size: NA
d_call: TRBD2
j_call: TRBJ2-5
cdr3_length: 14
v_call: TRBV15
cdr3_aa: CATSIGTSVETQYF
cdr3_nt: TGTGCCACCAGCATCGGGACTAGCGTGGAGACCCAGTACTTC

clone_size: once
d_call: TRBD2
j_call: TRBJ2-1
cdr3_length: 15
v_call: TRBV5-3
cdr3_aa: CARSPAGSGGYEQFF
cdr3_nt: TGTGCCAGAAGCCCCGCCGGGAGCGGGGGGTATGAGCAGTTCTTC

clone_size: NA
d_call: NA
j_call: TRBJ2-5
cdr3_length: 13
v_call: TRBV5-1
cdr3_aa: CASSRTGQETQYF
cdr3_nt: TGCGCCAGCAGCCGCACAGGGCAAGAGACCCAGTACTTC

clone_size: NA
d_call: NA
j_call: TRBJ2-5
cdr3_length: 14
v_call: TRBV7-8
cdr3_aa: CASSHRSSAETQYF
cdr3_nt: TGTGCCAGCTCCCATCGGAGTTCAGCAGAGACCCAGTACTTC

clone_size: NA
d_call: TRBD2
j_call: TRBJ2-1
cdr3_length: 18
v_call: TRBV6-2/TRBV6-3
cdr3_aa: CASSYLSRGGGLYNEQFF
cdr3_nt: TGTGCCAGCAGTTACTTGTCCCGCGGCGGGGGACTCTACAATGAGCAGTTCTTC

clone_size: NA
d_call: NA
j_call: TRBJ2-3
cdr3_length: 18
v_call: TRBV21-1
cdr3_aa: CASSNEWVEARRTDTQYF
cdr3_nt: TGTGCCAGCAGCAATGAGTGGGTGGAGGCCCGCCGCACAGATACGCAGTATTTT

clone_size: NA
d_call: NA
j_call: TRBJ2-2
cdr3_length: 13
v_call: TRBV10-3
cdr3_aa: CAISESATGELFF
cdr3_nt: TGTGCCATCAGTGAGTCAGCAACCGGGGAGCTGTTTTTT

clone_size: few
d_call: TRBD1
j_call: TRBJ1-2
cdr3_length: 13
v_call: TRBV6-5
cdr3_aa: CASSYLQGSGYTF
cdr3_nt: TGTGCCAGCAGTTACCTACAGGGGAGCGGCTACACCTTC

clone_size: once
d_call: NA
j_call: TRBJ1-2
cdr3_length: 13
v_call: TRBV19
cdr3_aa: CASSEQGIYGYTF
cdr3_nt: TGTGCCAGTAGTGAACAGGGAATCTATGGCTACACCTTC

clone_size: once
d_call: TRBD1
j_call: TRBJ1-2
cdr3_length: 15
v_call: TRBV28
cdr3_aa: CASSRRDRDFDGYTF
cdr3_nt: TGTGCCAGCAGCCGGAGGGACAGGGATTTCGATGGCTACACCTTC

clone_size: NA
d_call: TRBD1
j_call: TRBJ1-2
cdr3_length: 15
v_call: TRBV30
cdr3_aa: CAWSVQGTGFTGYTF
cdr3_nt: TGTGCCTGGAGTGTACAGGGGACAGGGTTTACTGGCTACACCTTC

clone_size: NA
d_call: NA
j_call: TRBJ1-5
cdr3_length: 15
v_call: TRBV19
cdr3_aa: CASSINQGSNQPQHF
cdr3_nt: TGTGCCAGTAGTATAAATCAGGGAAGCAATCAGCCCCAGCATTTT

clone_size: few
d_call: NA
j_call: TRBJ1-1
cdr3_length: 15
v_call: TRBV12-5
cdr3_aa: CASGPGDRLNTEAFF
cdr3_nt: TGTGCTAGTGGTCCGGGGGACCGCTTGAACACTGAAGCTTTCTTT

clone_size: NA
d_call: NA
j_call: TRBJ1-1
cdr3_length: 15
v_call: TRBV28
cdr3_aa: CASRTLQRGSTEAFF
cdr3_nt: TGTGCCAGCAGGACCCTACAGCGGGGCAGCACTGAAGCTTTCTTT

clone_size: NA
d_call: TRBD1
j_call: TRBJ1-4
cdr3_length: 15
v_call: TRBV12-5
cdr3_aa: CASGLGSKGAEKLFF
cdr3_nt: TGTGCTAGTGGTTTGGGCTCGAAGGGGGCGGAAAAACTGTTTTTT

clone_size: NA
d_call: TRBD2
j_call: TRBJ2-5
cdr3_length: 14
v_call: TRBV6-2/TRBV6-3
cdr3_aa: CASSAPGLGETQYF
cdr3_nt: TGTGCCAGCAGTGCACCGGGACTAGGGGAGACCCAGTACTTC

clone_size: NA
d_call: NA
j_call: TRBJ2-2
cdr3_length: 13
v_call: TRBV11-3
cdr3_aa: CASSSRQRGELFF
cdr3_nt: TGTGCCAGCAGCTCTCGACAGCGCGGGGAGCTGTTTTTT

clone_size: NA
d_call: NA
j_call: TRBJ1-5
cdr3_length: 15
v_call: TRBV28
cdr3_aa: CASRGMGLGNQPQHF
cdr3_nt: TGTGCCAGCCGGGGGATGGGTCTTGGAAATCAGCCCCAGCATTTT

clone_size: NA
d_call: NA
j_call: TRBJ1-4
cdr3_length: 15
v_call: TRBV28
cdr3_aa: CASSLYRATNEKLFF
cdr3_nt: TGTGCCAGCAGTCTTTACAGAGCAACTAATGAAAAACTGTTTTTT

clone_size: NA
d_call: NA
j_call: TRBJ1-4
cdr3_length: 15
v_call: TRBV7-2
cdr3_aa: CASSSGVLRGEKLFF
cdr3_nt: TGTGCCAGCAGCTCGGGAGTTCTAAGGGGTGAAAAACTGTTTTTT

clone_size: NA
d_call: TRBD1
j_call: TRBJ1-3
cdr3_length: 14
v_call: TRBV29-1
cdr3_aa: CSVGQGSSGNTIYF
cdr3_nt: TGCAGCGTCGGACAGGGCAGCTCTGGAAACACCATATATTTT

clone_size: once
d_call: NA
j_call: TRBJ2-5
cdr3_length: 15
v_call: TRBV7-2
cdr3_aa: CASSPRQLGQETQYF
cdr3_nt: TGTGCCAGCAGCCCCAGACAGCTTGGGCAAGAGACCCAGTACTTC

clone_size: NA
d_call: NA
j_call: TRBJ2-2
cdr3_length: 14
v_call: TRBV28
cdr3_aa: CASSNQGKAGELFF
cdr3_nt: TGTGCCAGCAGTAATCAGGGGAAGGCCGGGGAGCTGTTTTTT

clone_size: NA
d_call: TRBD1
j_call: TRBJ2-7
cdr3_length: 13
v_call: TRBV28
cdr3_aa: CASSTTGGYEQYF
cdr3_nt: TGTGCCAGCAGTACCACAGGGGGCTACGAGCAGTACTTC

clone_size: NA
d_call: NA
j_call: TRBJ1-5
cdr3_length: 14
v_call: TRBV2
cdr3_aa: CASSLGQINQPQHF
cdr3_nt: TGTGCCAGCAGTCTCGGACAGATCAATCAGCCCCAGCATTTT

clone_size: NA
d_call: NA
j_call: TRBJ1-1
cdr3_length: 11
v_call: TRBV29-1
cdr3_aa: CSGQSNTEAFF
cdr3_nt: TGCAGCGGACAGTCGAACACTGAAGCTTTCTTT

clone_size: NA
d_call: TRBD1
j_call: TRBJ1-2
cdr3_length: 12
v_call: TRBV19
cdr3_aa: CASQGVHYGYTF
cdr3_nt: TGTGCCAGTCAGGGGGTCCACTATGGCTACACCTTC

clone_size: NA
d_call: NA
j_call: TRBJ1-5
cdr3_length: 15
v_call: TRBV30
cdr3_aa: CAWSVSDKSNQPQHF
cdr3_nt: TGTGCCTGGAGTGTATCCGACAAGAGCAATCAGCCCCAGCATTTT

clone_size: NA
d_call: NA
j_call: TRBJ2-5
cdr3_length: 12
v_call: TRBV5-1
cdr3_aa: CASSLQGETQYF
cdr3_nt: TGCGCCAGCAGCTTGCAGGGAGAGACCCAGTACTTC

clone_size: few
d_call: NA
j_call: TRBJ1-2
cdr3_length: 18
v_call: TRBV6-2/TRBV6-3
cdr3_aa: CASSYSSSPPGGAYGYTF
cdr3_nt: TGTGCCAGCAGTTACTCATCATCCCCTCCAGGAGGGGCGTATGGCTACACCTTC

clone_size: NA
d_call: NA
j_call: TRBJ1-6
cdr3_length: 14
v_call: TRBV4-2
cdr3_aa: CASSPGQSNSPLHF
cdr3_nt: TGTGCCAGCAGCCCCGGACAGTCTAATTCACCCCTCCACTTT

clone_size: NA
d_call: NA
j_call: TRBJ1-3
cdr3_length: 14
v_call: TRBV6-5
cdr3_aa: CASKFGTGGNTIYF
cdr3_nt: TGTGCCAGCAAGTTTGGAACAGGGGGAAACACCATATATTTT

clone_size: NA
d_call: TRBD1
j_call: TRBJ2-3
cdr3_length: 12
v_call: TRBV29-1
cdr3_aa: CSVGTGTDTQYF
cdr3_nt: TGCAGCGTGGGGACAGGCACAGATACGCAGTATTTT

clone_size: NA
d_call: NA
j_call: TRBJ2-5
cdr3_length: 11
v_call: TRBV6-5
cdr3_aa: CASQGQKTQYF
cdr3_nt: TGTGCCAGCCAGGGTCAGAAGACCCAGTACTTC

clone_size: NA
d_call: TRBD1
j_call: TRBJ1-1
cdr3_length: 13
v_call: TRBV13
cdr3_aa: CASSARDRERAFF
cdr3_nt: TGTGCCAGCAGCGCACGGGACAGGGAACGAGCTTTCTTT

clone_size: NA
d_call: NA
j_call: TRBJ2-5
cdr3_length: 12
v_call: TRBV28
cdr3_aa: CASSPDRRTQYF
cdr3_nt: TGTGCCAGCAGTCCCGATCGCAGGACCCAGTACTTC

clone_size: NA
d_call: NA
j_call: TRBJ1-2
cdr3_length: 15
v_call: TRBV18
cdr3_aa: CASSPRTEGGYGYTF
cdr3_nt: TGTGCCAGCTCACCAAGGACTGAGGGTGGCTATGGCTACACCTTC

clone_size: NA
d_call: TRBD2
j_call: TRBJ2-3
cdr3_length: 16
v_call: TRBV5-4
cdr3_aa: CASSKKRGGSTDTQYF
cdr3_nt: TGTGCCAGCAGCAAAAAGCGGGGGGGAAGCACAGATACGCAGTATTTT

clone_size: NA
d_call: NA
j_call: TRBJ1-2
cdr3_length: 13
v_call: TRBV15
cdr3_aa: CATQQEAASGYTF
cdr3_nt: TGTGCCACCCAACAAGAGGCGGCTAGTGGCTACACCTTC